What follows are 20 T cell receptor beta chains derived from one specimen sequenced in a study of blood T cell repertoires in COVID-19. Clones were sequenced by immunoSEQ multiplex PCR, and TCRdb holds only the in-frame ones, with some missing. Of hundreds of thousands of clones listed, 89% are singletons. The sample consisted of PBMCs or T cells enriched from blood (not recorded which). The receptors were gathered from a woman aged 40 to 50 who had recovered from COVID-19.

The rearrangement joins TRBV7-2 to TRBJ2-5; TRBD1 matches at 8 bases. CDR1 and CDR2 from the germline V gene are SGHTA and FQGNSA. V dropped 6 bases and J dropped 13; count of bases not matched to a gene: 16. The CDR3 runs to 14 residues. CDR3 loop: CASSTPGTGRKVYF. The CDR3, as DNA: TGTGCCAGCAGTACTCCCGGGACAGGAAGAAAGGTGTACTTC.

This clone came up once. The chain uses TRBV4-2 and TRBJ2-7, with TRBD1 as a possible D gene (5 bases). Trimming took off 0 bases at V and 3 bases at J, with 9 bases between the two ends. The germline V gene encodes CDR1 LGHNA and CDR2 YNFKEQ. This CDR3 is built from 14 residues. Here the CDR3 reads CASSQDLDSYEQYF. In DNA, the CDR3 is TGTGCCAGCAGCCAAGACCTCGACAGCTACGAGCAGTACTTC.

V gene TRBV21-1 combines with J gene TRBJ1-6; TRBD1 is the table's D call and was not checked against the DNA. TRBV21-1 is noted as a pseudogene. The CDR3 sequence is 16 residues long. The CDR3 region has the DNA TGTGCCAGCAGCACAGTGTCCGGGACAGGTGATTCACCCCTCCACTTT. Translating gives CASSTVSGTGDSPLHF.

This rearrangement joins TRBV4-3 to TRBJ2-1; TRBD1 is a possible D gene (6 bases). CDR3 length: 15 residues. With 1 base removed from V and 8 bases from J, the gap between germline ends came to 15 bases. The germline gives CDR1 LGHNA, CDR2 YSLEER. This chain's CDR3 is CASSQGAGETDEQFF. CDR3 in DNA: TGCGCCAGCAGCCAAGGGGCAGGGGAGACGGATGAGCAGTTCTTC.

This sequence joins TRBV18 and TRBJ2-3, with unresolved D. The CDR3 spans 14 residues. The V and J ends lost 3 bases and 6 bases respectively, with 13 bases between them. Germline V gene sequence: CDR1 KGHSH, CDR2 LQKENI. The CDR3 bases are TGTGCCAGCTCACCGAAACTGCCCCCCGATACGCAGTATTTT. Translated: CASSPKLPPDTQYF. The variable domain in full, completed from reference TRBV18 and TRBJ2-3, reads NAGVMQNPRHLVRRRGQEARLRCSPMKGHSHVYWYRQLPEEGLKFMVYLQKENIIDESGMPKERFSAEFPKEGPSILRIQQVVRGDSAAYFCASSPKLPPDTQYFGPGTRLTVL.

This CDR3 is CASSTGTGNQPQHF. CDR3 in DNA: TGTGCCAGCAGCACCGGGACAGGTAATCAGCCCCAGCATTTT. V and J are TRBV7-2 and TRBJ1-5; TRBD1 aligns across 8 bases. This CDR3 spans 14 amino acids. The trim removed 5 bases at V and 4 bases at J, leaving 4 bases unmatched. Germline CDR1 reads SGHTA; CDR2 reads FQGNSA. The full variable domain, rest sourced from reference TRBV7-2 and TRBJ1-5, is GAGVSQSPSNKVTEKGKDVELRCDPISGHTALYWYRQSLGQGLEFLIYFQGNSAPDKSGLPSDRFSAERTGGSVSTLTIQRTQQEDSAVYLCASSTGTGNQPQHFGDGTRLSIL.

In nucleotides, the CDR3 is TGTGCCAGCTCACCCATTGGGTCAGAGGCCTACAATGAGCAGTTCTTC. This sequence encodes CASSPIGSEAYNEQFF. The chain has TRBV18 and TRBJ2-1; no firm D call. Germline V gene sequence: CDR1 KGHSH, CDR2 LQKENI. CDR3 size: 16 residues. Deletions cut 3 bases from V and 2 bases from J, with 14 bases between.

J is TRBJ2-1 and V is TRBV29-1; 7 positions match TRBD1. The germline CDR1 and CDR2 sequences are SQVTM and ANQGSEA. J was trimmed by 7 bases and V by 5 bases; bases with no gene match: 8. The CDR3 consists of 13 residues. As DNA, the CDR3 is TGCAGCGTTAAGACAGGGTGGGGGAATGAGCAGTTCTTC. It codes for CSVKTGWGNEQFF.

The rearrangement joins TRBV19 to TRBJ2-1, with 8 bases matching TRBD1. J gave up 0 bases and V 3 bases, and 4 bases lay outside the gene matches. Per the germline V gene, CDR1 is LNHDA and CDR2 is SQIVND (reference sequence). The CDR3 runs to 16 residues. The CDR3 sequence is CASSIFQGASYNEQFF. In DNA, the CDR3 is TGTGCCAGTAGTATCTTCCAGGGGGCCTCCTACAATGAGCAGTTCTTC.

DNA for the CDR3: TGTGCCAGCAGTCGACGACTGGAAACCCGCACCGTAGAAGAGACCCAGTACTTC. Translation gives CASSRRLETRTVEETQYF. This sequence joins TRBV5-6 and TRBJ2-5, with D hard to call. The germline V gene has CDR1 SGHDT and CDR2 YYEEEE. CDR3 length equals 18 residues. V was pared by 5 bases and J by 3 bases, with 26 bases between.

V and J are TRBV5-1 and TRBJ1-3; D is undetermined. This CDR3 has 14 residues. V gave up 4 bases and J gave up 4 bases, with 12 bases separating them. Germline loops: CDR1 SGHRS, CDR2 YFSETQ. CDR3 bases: TGCGCCAGCAGCCAGTCTCTTTCCGGAAACACCATATATTTT. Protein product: CASSQSLSGNTIYF.

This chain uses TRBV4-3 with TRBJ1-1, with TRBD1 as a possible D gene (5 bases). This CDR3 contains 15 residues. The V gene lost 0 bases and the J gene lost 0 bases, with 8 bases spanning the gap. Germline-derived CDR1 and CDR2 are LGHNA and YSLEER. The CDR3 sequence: CASSQDPTVNTEAFF. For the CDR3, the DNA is TGCGCCAGCAGCCAAGATCCGACAGTGAACACTGAAGCTTTCTTT.

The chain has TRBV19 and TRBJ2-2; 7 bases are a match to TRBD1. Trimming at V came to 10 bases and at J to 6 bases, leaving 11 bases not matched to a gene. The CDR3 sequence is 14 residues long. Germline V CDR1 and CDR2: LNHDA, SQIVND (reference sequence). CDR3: CATHRDRAPGELFF. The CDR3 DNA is TGTGCCACCCACCGGGACAGAGCCCCCGGGGAGCTGTTTTTT.

In nucleotides, the CDR3 is TGTGCCTGGAACAAAGGAGAGATGACTCACACCGGGAGCACTGAAGCTTTCTTT. Translating it yields CAWNKGEMTHTGSTEAFF. V and J are TRBV30 and TRBJ1-1, with unresolved D. V was trimmed by 4 bases and J by 4 bases, leaving 28 bases between them. Germline-derived CDR1 and CDR2 are GTSNPN and SVGIG (reference sequence). The CDR3 totals 18 residues. Full variable domain (remainder filled in from reference TRBV30 and TRBJ1-1): SQTIHQWPATLVQPVGSPLSLECTVEGTSNPNLYWYRQAAGRGLQLLFYSVGIGQISSEVPQNLSASRPQDRQFILSSKKLLLSDSGFYLCAWNKGEMTHTGSTEAFFGQGTRLTVV.

The CDR3 bases are TGCAGCGTTGAAGCAAAAGAGACCCAGTACTTC. Its protein product is CSVEAKETQYF. The genes are TRBV29-1 and TRBJ2-5; D uncertain. The CDR3 has 11 amino acids. Germline V gene data show CDR1 as SQVTM and CDR2 as ANQGSEA. The ends were cut back, 1 base at V and 3 bases at J, with 3 bases in the middle.

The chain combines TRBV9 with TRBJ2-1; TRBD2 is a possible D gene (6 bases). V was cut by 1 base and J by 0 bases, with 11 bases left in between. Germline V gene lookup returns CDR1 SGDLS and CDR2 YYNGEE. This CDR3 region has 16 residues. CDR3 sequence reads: CASSVWDGSSYNEQFF. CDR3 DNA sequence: TGTGCCAGCAGCGTATGGGACGGGAGCTCCTACAATGAGCAGTTCTTC. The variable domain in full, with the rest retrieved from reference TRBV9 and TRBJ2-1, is DSGVTQTPKHLITATGQRVTLRCSPRSGDLSVYWYQQSLDQGLQFLIQYYNGEERAKGNILERFSAQQFPDLHSELNLSSLELGDSALYFCASSVWDGSSYNEQFFGPGTRLTVL.

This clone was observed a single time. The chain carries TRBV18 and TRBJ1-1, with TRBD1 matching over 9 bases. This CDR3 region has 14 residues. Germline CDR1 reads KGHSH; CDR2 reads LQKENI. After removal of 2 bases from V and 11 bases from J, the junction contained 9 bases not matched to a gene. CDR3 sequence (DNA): TGTGCCAGCTCACCAGGTACACAGGGGGCGCAGGCTTTCTTT. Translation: CASSPGTQGAQAFF.

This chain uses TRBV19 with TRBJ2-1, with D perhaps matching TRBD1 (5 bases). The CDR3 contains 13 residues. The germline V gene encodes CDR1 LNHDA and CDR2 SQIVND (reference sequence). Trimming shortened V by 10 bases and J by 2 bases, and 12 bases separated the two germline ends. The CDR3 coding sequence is TGTGCCACTAGACAGCAGACCTACAATGAGCAGTTCTTC. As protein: CATRQQTYNEQFF.

The DNA for the CDR3 is TGTGCCACCGGGTGGTCGGCGGTATGGCCCGGGGAGCTGTTTTTT. This encodes CATGWSAVWPGELFF. This chain joins TRBV27 and TRBJ2-2, with no clear D. Germline lookup yields CDR1 MNHEY and CDR2 SMNVEV (reference sequence). Between the trimmed V and J ends, which lost 10 bases and 6 bases, there was a span of 21 bases. The length of the CDR3 is 15 residues.

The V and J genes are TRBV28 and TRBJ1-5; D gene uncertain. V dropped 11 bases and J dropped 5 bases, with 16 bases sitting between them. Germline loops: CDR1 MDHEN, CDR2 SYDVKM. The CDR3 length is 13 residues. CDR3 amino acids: CACEGGRYQPQHF. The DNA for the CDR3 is TGTGCCTGCGAGGGAGGGCGGTATCAGCCCCAGCATTTT.